Included here is one TCR beta chain sequence, with context. Trimming took 0 bases from V and 4 from J, leaving 21 bases between them. CDR3 length: 18 residues. The germline V gene encodes CDR1 LGHNA and CDR2 YNFKEQ. In the authors' methods: By means of reference gene primer amplification, nucleated cell counts were estimated. Sequenced by immunoSEQ multiplex PCR; TCRdb stores in-frame clones only, minus some. V and J calls and clone size are those listed in that table; D and trimming were worked out from the DNA. Seen here are under 35,000 clones, approximately 87% observed once, and the top ten hold approximately 6.2%. This sample stems from a study of blood T cell repertoires in COVID-19. About the research overall: Whether acute or convalescent, the COVID-19 samples came from the United States, Italy and Spain. The analysed material was cDNA or gDNA that came from T cells, B-cell-depleted T cells, or PBMCs.

The clonotype originates from a human donor in a cohort sampled during active COVID-19. Sequencing was carried out using peripheral blood. V and J are TRBV4-2 and TRBJ1-2; the D gene is possibly TRBD1 (6 bases). DNA for the CDR3: TGTGCCAGCAGCCAAGACCTCTTGGGGGACATCCAGGCCTATGGCTACACCTTC. It yields the protein CASSQDLLGDIQAYGYTF.